The 25 T cell receptor beta chains given below trace back to one sample, sequenced in a study of T cells in Graves' hyperthyroidism and ophthalmopathy. TCR beta CDR3 regions were amplified from RNA transcripts. TCR CDR3 regions were first amplified by RT-PCR with HTBI primers. TCRdb reanalysed the multiplex PCR reads using MiXCR and keeps one entry per CDR3 protein. The sample includes about 840,000 distinct CDR3 sequences, roughly 40% of them seen just once. The specimen sequenced was blood. Receptors originate from a man younger than 35 with Graves' hyperthyroidism.

As concerns this clonotype: A read error is possible here, since a much larger clone lies one base away. This chain joins TRBV2 and TRBJ1-5; D might be TRBD1 (6 bases). CDR3 length: 16 residues. Germline V gives CDR1 SNHLY, CDR2 FYNNEI. Here the CDR3 reads CASRDQGRYSNQPQHF. The DNA of the CDR3 is TGTGCCAGCCGTGACCAGGGGCGTTATAGCAATCAGCCCCAGCATTTT.

The V call is TRBV2, the J call TRBJ1-6, with D perhaps TRBD1 (6 bases). Trimming pared 8 bases from V and 7 bases from J, leaving 12 bases between. Germline CDR1 reads SNHLY; CDR2 reads FYNNEI. This CDR3 region has 13 residues. Here the CDR3 reads CASGTGSNSPLHF. CDR3 in DNA: TGTGCCAGCGGCACAGGGTCGAATTCACCCCTCCACTTT.

The CDR3 spells CASSTAGTGPSYEQYF. CDR3 DNA sequence: TGTGCCAGCAGTACCGCCGGGACGGGACCCTCCTACGAGCAGTACTTC. The chain carries TRBV7-2 and TRBJ2-7; D tentatively fits TRBD1 or TRBD2 (5 bases each). Germline loops: CDR1 SGHTA, CDR2 FQGNSA. Trimming cost V 6 bases and J 0 bases, with 18 bases left between them. The CDR3 runs to 16 residues.

This clonotype came up once. The chain carries TRBV10-3 and TRBJ2-7; D not certain. V lost 3 bases to trimming and J lost 3 bases, with 9 bases between them. Per the germline V gene, CDR1 is ENHRY and CDR2 is SYGVKD. The CDR3 extends over 13 amino acids. CDR3 nucleotide sequence: TGTGCCATCAGTGATGATATAATCTACGAGCAGTACTTC. Amino acid sequence: CAISDDIIYEQYF.

The V and J genes are TRBV29-1 and TRBJ2-6; D may be TRBD1 or TRBD2 (6 bases each). There are 14 residues in the CDR3. Trimming left V 5 bases short and J 0 bases short, with 8 bases between. CDR1 SQVTM and CDR2 ANQGSEA come from the germline V gene. CDR3 coding DNA: TGCAGCGTTAGGGGGGACTCTGGGGCCAACGTCCTGACTTTC. Translating it yields CSVRGDSGANVLTF.

V usage is TRBV6-5 and J usage is TRBJ1-3; D gene unclear. In germline, CDR1 is MNHEY, CDR2 SVGAGI. Trimming pared 0 bases from V and 0 bases from J, leaving 12 bases between. CDR3 length equals 17 residues. CDR3 coding DNA: TGTGCCAGCAGTTACTCCCCGGGGTTGAGCTCTGGAAACACCATATATTTT. This codes for CASSYSPGLSSGNTIYF.

Notes on this clonotype: One junction end disagrees with the germline gene, perhaps due to a read error. The rearrangement joins TRBV7-2 to TRBJ2-7; 8 bases align to TRBD2. Germline V gives CDR1 SGHTA, CDR2 FQGNSA. This CDR3 comprises 16 residues. DNA for the CDR3: TGCGCCAGCAGCCAAGAACGGACTAGCCTCTCCTACGAGCAGTACTTC. It codes for CASSQERTSLSYEQYF.

Regarding this clonotype: Possible read error: a much larger clone is one base away. The genes are TRBV15 and TRBJ2-7; a possible D gene is TRBD2 (6 bases). CDR3 length: 15 amino acids. From germline, CDR1 is LNHNV and CDR2 YYDKDF (reference sequence). In DNA form, the CDR3 reads TGTGCCACCAGCAGAGAGTTGAGGGCGGACTACGCGCAGTACTTC. As protein: CATSRELRADYAQYF. The whole variable domain, remainder taken from reference TRBV15 and TRBJ2-7, is DAMVIQNPRYQVTQFGKPVTLSCSQTLNHNVMYWYQQKSSQAPKLLFHYYDKDFNNEADTPDNFQSRRPNTSFCFLDIRSPGLGDTAMYLCATSRELRADYAQYFGPGTRLTVT.

This chain joins TRBV29-1 and TRBJ2-7; weak D call: TRBD2 (6 bases). In germline, CDR1 is SQVTM, CDR2 ANQGSEA. The CDR3 consists of 14 residues. DNA for the CDR3: TGCAGTTCAACCCTTGGGGGGAGCTCCTACGAGCAGTACTTC. It translates to CSSTLGGSSYEQYF.

The chain combines TRBV2 with TRBJ1-5; D is undetermined. V shed 7 bases and J shed 6 bases, with 10 bases lying between them. CDR1 and CDR2 from the germline V gene are SNHLY and FYNNEI. The CDR3 is 12 amino acids. In DNA, the CDR3 is TGTGCCAGCACAGGAGGGTTTCAGCCCCAGCATTTT. Translation: CASTGGFQPQHF. The full variable domain, in which reference TRBV2 and TRBJ1-5 provide the parts outside the CDR3, is EPEVTQTPSHQVTQMGQEVILRCVPISNHLYFYWYRQILGQKVEFLVSFYNNEISEKSEIFDDQFSVERPDGSNFTLKIRSTKLEDSAMYFCASTGGFQPQHFGDGTRLSIL.

This clonotype was counted at least ten times. The V gene is TRBV15, the J gene TRBJ2-7; the D gene is possibly TRBD2 (6 bases). The CDR3 sequence is 15 residues long. The germline V gene has CDR1 LNHNV and CDR2 YYDKDF (reference sequence). The V end lost 0 bases, the J end lost 8 bases, and 17 bases lay between the germline ends. For the CDR3, the DNA is TGTGCCACCAGCAGAGATGCCGCGGGGACCCTGCAGCAGTACTTC. It is translated as CATSRDAAGTLQQYF.

The sample holds many counts of this clonotype. The gene calls are TRBV7-2 and TRBJ1-1; the D is unclear. The V and J ends lost 1 base and 5 bases respectively, with 11 bases between them. The CDR3 loop spans 14 amino acids. In germline, CDR1 is SGHTA, CDR2 FQGNSA. The CDR3 spells CASSLGAGRTEAFF. As DNA, the CDR3 is TGTGCCAGCAGCTTAGGAGCGGGGAGAACTGAAGCTTTCTTT.

The J gene is TRBJ1-6, the V gene TRBV5-4, with 8 positions matching TRBD1. Germline CDR1 SGHNT, CDR2 YYREEE (reference sequence). This CDR3 spans 16 amino acids. Trimming took 5 bases from V and 2 from J; bases not matched to a gene: 6. This chain's CDR3 is CASSRTGNAYNSPLHF. The CDR3 DNA reads as TGTGCCAGCAGTAGGACAGGGAACGCCTATAATTCACCCCTCCACTTT.

Points on this clonotype: A much larger clone lies one base from this, so it may be a read error. CDR3 sequence (DNA): TGTGCCAGCAGCTTAGCAGGGACTAGCACCCTCAAGCAGTACTTC. It encodes CASSLAGTSTLKQYF. V gene TRBV7-2 combines with J gene TRBJ2-7; 9 bases line up with TRBD2. CDR1 is SGHTA and CDR2 is FQGNSA in the germline V gene. CDR3 length: 15 residues. V was pared by 0 bases and J by 8 bases, with 8 bases of the junction left unmatched.

Ten or more counts support this clonotype. This chain uses TRBV7-6 with TRBJ1-3; a possible D gene is TRBD1 (5 bases). The CDR3 totals 15 residues. Between the trimmed V and J ends, which lost 5 bases and 0 bases, there was a span of 11 bases. Germline V gene lookup returns CDR1 SGHVS and CDR2 FNYEAQ. The CDR3 DNA is TGTGCCAGCAGCCGGACATCGAGCTCTGGAAACACCATATATTTT. Amino acids: CASSRTSSSGNTIYF. The variable domain in full, with the rest retrieved from reference TRBV7-6 and TRBJ1-3, is GAGVSQSPRYKVTKRGQDVALRCDPISGHVSLYWYRQALGQGPEFLTYFNYEAQQDKSGLPNDRFSAERPEGSISTLTIQRTEQRDSAMYRCASSRTSSSGNTIYFGEGSWLTVV.

The gene calls are TRBV7-2 and TRBJ2-5; tentative D call: TRBD2 (6 bases). Germline CDR1 and CDR2: SGHTA and FQGNSA. The CDR3 runs to 16 residues. Trimming removed 3 bases at V and 4 bases at J, with 18 bases between. CDR3 protein: CASSLRLEGSAETQYF. The CDR3 region has the DNA TGTGCCAGCAGCTTGCGACTAGAAGGTTCTGCAGAGACCCAGTACTTC. The variable domain in full, completed from reference TRBV7-2 and TRBJ2-5, reads GAGVSQSPSNKVTEKGKDVELRCDPISGHTALYWYRQSLGQGLEFLIYFQGNSAPDKSGLPSDRFSAERTGGSVSTLTIQRTQQEDSAVYLCASSLRLEGSAETQYFGPGTRLLVL.

V is TRBV10-3 and J is TRBJ2-2; TRBD1 agrees at 8 bases. J lost 3 bases, V lost 10 bases, and 10 bases had no gene match. The CDR3 runs to 15 residues. Germline CDR1 and CDR2: ENHRY and SYGVKD. The CDR3 DNA reads TGTGCCAGCAGGAGGACAGGGTTGGACACCGGGGAGCTGTTTTTT. This sequence encodes CASRRTGLDTGELFF.

The chain links TRBV12-3 or TRBV12-4 to TRBJ1-5, with D perhaps matching TRBD1 (5 bases). Trimming left V 8 bases short and J 11 bases short, with 16 bases between. CDR3 size: 12 residues. CDR3 residues: CASGTSSATQHF. The CDR3 nucleotides are TGTGCCAGCGGGACTAGCTCGGCGACCCAGCATTTT.

This clonotype is a singleton in its sample. The V call is TRBV7-9, the J call TRBJ1-1; D possibly corresponds to TRBD1 (5 bases). This CDR3 contains 16 residues. Germline V gene data show CDR1 as SEHNR and CDR2 as FQNEAQ (reference sequence). V lost 6 bases, J lost 4 bases, and 21 bases lay in between. CDR3 region: CASSLKFRDLGTEAFF. The CDR3 DNA sequence: TGTGCCAGCAGTTTGAAGTTTCGGGACCTGGGCACTGAAGCTTTCTTT. The whole variable domain, remainder taken from reference TRBV7-9 and TRBJ1-1, is DTGVSQNPRHKITKRGQNVTFRCDPISEHNRLYWYRQTLGQGPEFLTYFQNEAQLEKSRLLSDRFSAERPKGSFSTLEIQRTEQGDSAMYLCASSLKFRDLGTEAFFGQGTRLTVV.

Of note for this clonotype: Given the absence of the conserved phenylalanine or tryptophan at the CDR3 end, a read error is likely. This chain joins TRBV20-1 and TRBJ1-1; a weak D match, TRBD1 (6 bases). Germline values: CDR1 DFQATT, CDR2 SNEGSKA (reference sequence). Trimming pared 5 bases from V and 5 bases from J, leaving 15 bases between. The CDR3 extends over 13 amino acids. CDR3 bases: TGCAGTGCTCCTGGGGACACAAGAACTGAAGCTTTCCTT. This sequence encodes CSAPGDTRTEAFL.

There are many counts of this clonotype. The chain links TRBV7-9 to TRBJ2-5; 8 nucleotides line up with TRBD2. Losses at the gene ends were 7 bases for V and 4 bases for J; bases not matched to a gene: 11. There are 15 residues in the CDR3. Germline CDR1 reads SEHNR; CDR2 reads FQNEAQ (reference sequence). CDR3 amino acids: CASTPLVAGGETQYF. CDR3 nucleotides: TGTGCCAGCACCCCCCTTGTCGCGGGAGGAGAGACCCAGTACTTC.

The chain carries TRBV6-5 and TRBJ1-1; a possible D gene is TRBD1 (5 bases). The CDR3 length is 15 residues. Germline-derived CDR1 and CDR2 are MNHEY and SVGAGI. Trimming removed 2 bases from V and 5 bases from J, with 15 bases in between. DNA for the CDR3: TGTGCCAGCAGTTACACCAGGGAGGTGGGTACTGAAGCTTTCTTT. It encodes CASSYTREVGTEAFF.

This clonotype was found many times. The chain has TRBV20-1 and TRBJ2-6; D might be TRBD1 or TRBD2, each matching 5 bases. The CDR3 loop spans 14 amino acids. Looked up from germline, CDR1 is DFQATT and CDR2 is SNEGSKA (reference sequence). V shed 5 bases and J shed 3 bases, with 11 bases lying between them. This chain's CDR3 is CSAAKGSGANVLTF. CDR3 DNA: TGCAGTGCTGCTAAGGGGAGTGGGGCCAACGTCCTGACTTTC.

This clonotype was detected once. This may be a read error: a much more frequent sequence differs by one nucleotide. The rearrangement joins TRBV7-9 to TRBJ1-1, with D possibly TRBD1 on 5 matching bases. Per the germline V gene, CDR1 is SEHNR and CDR2 is FQNEAQ (reference sequence). The CDR3 runs to 14 residues. The V end lost 8 bases, the J end lost 3 bases, and 16 bases lay between the germline ends. Here the CDR3 reads CASGAGTKDTEAFF. CDR3 nucleotide sequence: TGTGCCAGCGGGGCGGGGACGAAGGACACTGAAGCTTTCTTT.

V gene TRBV29-1 combines with J gene TRBJ2-7; 9 positions agree with TRBD1. The trim removed 6 bases at V and 2 bases at J, leaving 5 bases unmatched. The CDR3 runs 13 residues. CDR1 SQVTM and CDR2 ANQGSEA come from the germline V gene. The CDR3 DNA is TGCAGCGTACCGGGACAGGGCCCCTACGAGCAGTACTTC. This translates into CSVPGQGPYEQYF.